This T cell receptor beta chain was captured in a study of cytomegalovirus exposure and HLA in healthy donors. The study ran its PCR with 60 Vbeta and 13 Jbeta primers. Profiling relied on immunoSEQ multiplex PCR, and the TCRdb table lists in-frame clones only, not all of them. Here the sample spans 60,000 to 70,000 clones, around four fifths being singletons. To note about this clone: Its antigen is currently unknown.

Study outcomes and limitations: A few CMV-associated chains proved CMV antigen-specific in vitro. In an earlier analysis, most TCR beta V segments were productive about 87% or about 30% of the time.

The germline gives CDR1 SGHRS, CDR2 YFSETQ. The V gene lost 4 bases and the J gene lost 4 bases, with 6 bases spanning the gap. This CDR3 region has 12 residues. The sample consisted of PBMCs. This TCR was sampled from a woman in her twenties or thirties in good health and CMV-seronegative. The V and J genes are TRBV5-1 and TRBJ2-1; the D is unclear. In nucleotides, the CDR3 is TGCGCCAGCAGCCTGCAGTACAATGAGCAGTTCTTC. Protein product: CASSLQYNEQFF.